The source of this TCR beta chain is a study of blood T cell repertoires in COVID-19. The protocol was immunoSEQ multiplex PCR, while the TCRdb copy is restricted to in-frame clones and leaves out a portion. The sample records fewer than 250,000 clones, around 90% being singletons. The CDR3 covers 14 residues. Looked up from germline, CDR1 is LGHNT and CDR2 is FRNRAP. The trim removed 6 bases at V and 1 base at J, leaving 3 bases unmatched. The sequenced material came from PBMCs or T cells enriched from blood (not recorded which). The sequence derives from a man aged 30 to 45 who had been exposed to COVID-19. The chain joins TRBV12-5 to TRBJ1-1; TRBD1 agrees at 9 bases. Here the CDR3 reads CASGTDRGNTEAFF. The CDR3 DNA reads as TGTGCTAGTGGAACGGACAGGGGGAACACTGAAGCTTTCTTT.